This T cell receptor beta chain was retrieved from a study of cytomegalovirus exposure and HLA in healthy donors. Overall study results and limits: In vitro, three CMV-associated chains proved specific for CMV antigens.

Germline assignment: CDR1 SGDLS and CDR2 YYNGEE. V shed 0 bases and J shed 10 bases, with 14 bases lying between them. The CDR3 sequence is 14 residues long. Worth noting for this clone: What it recognizes is unknown.

Measured with immunoSEQ multiplex PCR; TCRdb has only the in-frame clones, and not every one. This sample has under 250,000 clones, with over 80% found just once. The origin of this receptor is a woman aged 18-30 years in good health and CMV-seronegative. Source material: PBMCs. The chain couples TRBV9 to TRBJ1-5, with D unclear. CDR3 in amino acids: CASSVDVGEGPQHF. As DNA, the CDR3 is TGTGCCAGCAGCGTAGATGTCGGCGAGGGACCCCAGCATTTT.